Shown below are 14 T cell receptor beta chains from a single sample sequenced in a study of cytotoxic CD8 clonotypes in ibrutinib-treated CLL. Some clones are missing from TCRdb's copy, which holds only in-frame ones; the method was immunoSEQ multiplex PCR. The sample consists of 150,000 to 200,000 clones, about four fifths of them appearing once. The input for sequencing was PBMCs, taken after 12 months of ibrutinib treatment. Receptors were obtained from a human donor with chronic lymphocytic leukemia.

This clone has a single count. The V call is TRBV30, the J call TRBJ1-3; D not certain. CDR1 is GTSNPN, CDR2 SVGIG, per germline (reference sequence). With 0 bases removed from V and 0 bases from J, the gap between germline ends came to 3 bases. The CDR3 has 13 residues. DNA for the CDR3: TGTGCCTGGAGTGTAAACTCTGGAAACACCATATATTTT. Amino acid sequence: CAWSVNSGNTIYF.

The gene calls are TRBV28 and TRBJ1-2; possibly TRBD1 for D (6 bases). CDR3 length: 15 residues. V lost 2 bases, J lost 6 bases, and 16 bases lay in between. The germline V gene encodes CDR1 MDHEN and CDR2 SYDVKM. The chain's CDR3 is CASSLIGGRQNGYTF. The CDR3 DNA is TGTGCCAGCAGTTTAATTGGGGGGCGCCAAAATGGCTACACCTTC.

The chain carries TRBV18 and TRBJ1-6; maybe TRBD1 (5 bases). The germline V gene encodes CDR1 KGHSH and CDR2 LQKENI. This CDR3 comprises 15 residues. Trimming took off 3 bases at V and 8 bases at J, with 14 bases between the two ends. CDR3 amino acids: CASSPTQGRYSPLHF. The CDR3 DNA reads TGTGCCAGCTCACCCACCCAGGGACGGTATTCACCCCTCCACTTT.

The rearrangement links TRBV5-1 to TRBJ1-2, with D perhaps TRBD1 (5 bases). The CDR3 loop spans 13 amino acids. Germline V CDR1 and CDR2: SGHRS, YFSETQ. V was trimmed by 4 bases and J by 8 bases, leaving 15 bases between them. The CDR3 DNA sequence: TGCGCCAGCAGCGGGGCTGGGGAAAGGGGCTACACCTTC. Translating gives CASSGAGERGYTF.

The chain carries TRBV29-1 and TRBJ1-1, with 9 bases matching TRBD1. The ends lost 7 bases at V and 1 base at J; junction bases unmatched: 10. The CDR3 runs 15 residues. The germline gives CDR1 SQVTM, CDR2 ANQGSEA. The CDR3 coding sequence is TGCAGCGGGAAACAGGGGGCAAGCGCGAACACTGAAGCTTTCTTT. Protein sequence: CSGKQGASANTEAFF.

The genes are TRBV16 and TRBJ2-7; D ambiguous. Germline V CDR1 and CDR2: KGHSY, FQNENV. This CDR3 region has 12 residues. Between the trimmed V and J ends, which lost 0 bases and 2 bases, there was a span of 2 bases. The CDR3 region is CASSQSTYEQYF. The CDR3 DNA reads as TGTGCCAGCAGCCAATCCACCTACGAGCAGTACTTC.

This CDR3 reads CAIRAQRGEAYNSPLHF. The CDR3 region has the DNA TGTGCCATCAGGGCACAGCGGGGAGAGGCCTATAATTCACCCCTCCACTTT. The genes are TRBV10-3 and TRBJ1-6; no definite D call. The germline CDR1 and CDR2 sequences are ENHRY and SYGVKD. V was cut by 6 bases and J by 2 bases, with 17 bases left in between. This CDR3 is built from 17 residues.

CDR3 DNA sequence: TGTGCCAGCAGCCCGGAGGGGACAGTCCCGGGCTACACCTTC. Translation: CASSPEGTVPGYTF. The genes are TRBV7-2 and TRBJ1-2, with 7 bases matching TRBD1. Germline V gene lookup returns CDR1 SGHTA and CDR2 FQGNSA. The CDR3 totals 14 residues. Trimming took 5 bases from V and 8 from J; bases not matched to a gene: 11.

V and J are TRBV4-3 and TRBJ2-2; 8 nucleotides align to TRBD2. J lost 2 bases, V lost 1 base, and 3 bases had no gene match. The CDR3 is made up of 16 amino acids. CDR1 is LGHNA, CDR2 YSLEER, per germline. The CDR3 loop is CASSQGLAGNTGELFF. CDR3 bases: TGCGCCAGCAGCCAAGGCCTAGCGGGCAACACCGGGGAGCTGTTTTTT.

The chain has TRBV15 and TRBJ2-1, with 10 bases fitting TRBD2. The CDR3 length is 15 residues. With 9 bases clipped from V and 6 bases from J, the junction kept 11 bases outside the gene matches. Germline-derived CDR1 and CDR2 are LNHNV and YYDKDF (reference sequence). CDR3 nucleotide sequence: TGTGCCACGAAAAAACCGGGACTAGCGAGCAATGAGCAGTTCTTC. It translates to CATKKPGLASNEQFF. Supplemented by reference TRBV15 and TRBJ2-1, the full variable domain reads DAMVIQNPRYQVTQFGKPVTLSCSQTLNHNVMYWYQQKSSQAPKLLFHYYDKDFNNEADTPDNFQSRRPNTSFCFLDIRSPGLGDTAMYLCATKKPGLASNEQFFGPGTRLTVL.

This chain joins TRBV6-5 and TRBJ1-6; no clear D. From germline, CDR1 is MNHEY and CDR2 SVGAGI. Trimming shortened V by 5 bases and J by 9 bases, and 8 bases separated the two germline ends. The CDR3 extends over 12 amino acids. The CDR3 DNA follows: TGTGCCAGCAGTGCTTCTCTTTCACCCCTCCACTTT. This codes for CASSASLSPLHF.

J is TRBJ2-5 and V is TRBV27; a possible D gene is TRBD2 (6 bases). The CDR3 sequence is 11 residues long. Trimming shortened V by 7 bases and J by 7 bases, and 10 bases separated the two germline ends. Germline V CDR1 and CDR2: MNHEY, SMNVEV (reference sequence). The CDR3 coding sequence is TGTGCCAGCAAGACTAGTGGGACCCAGTACTTC. Its protein is CASKTSGTQYF.

This clone was found a few times. The chain combines TRBV28 with TRBJ2-7; perhaps TRBD1 as D (5 bases). The CDR3 sequence is 12 residues long. Per germline, CDR1 MDHEN and CDR2 SYDVKM. The V end was cut by 5 bases, the J end by 7 bases, with 12 bases between. CDR3 DNA sequence: TGTGCCAGCAGTAGATCAGGGATAGAGCAGTACTTC. Protein: CASSRSGIEQYF.

The chain carries TRBV11-2 and TRBJ2-5; D remains unclear. This CDR3 contains 11 residues. CDR1 is SGHAT, CDR2 FQNNGV, per germline. The V and J ends lost 3 bases and 4 bases respectively, with 3 bases between them. The CDR3 region is CASSFGETQYF. CDR3 nucleotide sequence: TGTGCCAGCAGCTTTGGAGAGACCCAGTACTTC.